Included here is one TCR beta chain sequence, with context. This clonotype was detected ten times or more. Its antigen is still unknown. Within one base of it there is no much larger clone, and no base qualities were kept. A patient counted as having stable Graves' hyperthyroidism if no progression to ophthalmopathy occurred over 18 months of follow-up. Hyperthyroidism patients were newly diagnosed, had a disease duration of under 2 months, and were aged 18 to 65 years. Patients with uncontrolled infections, other autoimmune diseases, pregnancy or lactation were excluded. Diagnoses were established on the basis of clinical symptoms, serum thyroxine and TRAb, thyroid ultrasound, and orbital computed tomography. PBMCs were isolated from about 10 ml of fresh peripheral blood by Ficoll-Paque density gradient centrifugation. Total RNA was extracted using Trizol reagent, and RNA quality was assessed on an Agilent 2100 Bioanalyzer.

TCR beta CDR3 regions were amplified from RNA transcripts. The TCR CDR3 was subjected to a first round of RT-PCR using the HTBI primer set and the Qiagen OneStep RT-PCR kit. Libraries were constructed in a second round of multiplex PCR, after which size selection and purification were carried out. Sequencing of the libraries was done on an Illumina HiSeq2000 using paired-end 100 bp reads. The published analysis was carried out like this. Raw data were processed with SOAPnuke, discarding reads with adapters, uncalled bases, mean Phred below 15, or no exact constant-primer or identifier match. COPE v1.2.5 was used to merge the high-quality paired reads, and each unique nucleotide sequence was defined as a clonotype. Clonotypes were aligned to IMGT TRBV, TRBD and TRBJ reference segments using MiTCR v1.1. The analysis included only V-J combinations with a frequency above 0.0001, which together covered 99% to 99.2% of the repertoires. A TCS score was defined as the ratio between F50 (clonal expansion) and ExV (chaos), using BLOSUM62-based TCRdist between CDR3 peptides within each V-J. Welch's t-statistics and random forest reduced around 520 V-J features to 10 to 15, which were used in a naive Bayes classifier (R e1071). The public reads were quality trimmed at Q25 with fastp and then assembled into clones with MiXCR by TCRdb, keeping productive beta chains. Under each unique CDR3 protein, matching rows form one entry showing the most common genes and DNA. The V and J calls reflect TCRdb's pipeline rather than the authors' work. This sample comprises about half a million distinct CDR3 sequences, less than 25% of them detected only once. The ten largest clones capture around a quarter of the sample.

The entry originates in a study of T cells in Graves' hyperthyroidism and ophthalmopathy (dated by TCRdb to the late 2010s). For context, the study as a whole: Peripheral blood samples were taken at initial diagnosis, before any treatment was given. After sampling, hyperthyroidism patients received methimazole starting at 30 mg daily, and ophthalmopathy patients received high-dose intravenous methylprednisolone. Prospective prediction of ophthalmopathy was tested in an independent validation cohort of 18 to 20 hyperthyroidism patients and some 17 patients who later progressed to ophthalmopathy. In addition, the study compared T-cell repertoires in thyroid tissue and in blood from roughly six Graves' hyperthyroidism patients. The paper describes TCR Vbeta CDR3 sequencing of fewer than 150 peripheral blood samples, made up of roughly 45 ophthalmopathy patients, roughly 80 hyperthyroidism patients and approximately 17 progressor patients. For training and testing, the 80 to 100 patients in the discovery cohort were randomly divided in a 7:3 ratio. To identify TCR V-J signatures that set the groups apart, the researchers used a discovery cohort of more than 95 patients, made up of around 40 with Graves' ophthalmopathy and 57 with stable Graves' hyperthyroidism. Study-wide conclusions, independent of this receptor: In validation, progression to ophthalmopathy was predicted by the model with 55% to 71% sensitivity and nearly 75% specificity, a median of around 6.5 months before onset. A 13 V-J signature model separated ophthalmopathy from stable hyperthyroidism, with around 88% sensitivity and roughly 81% specificity in cross-validation and 80%/75% in testing. Most expanded thyroid clonotypes (frequency above 0.001) were also detected in blood, a finding suggesting that blood repertoires may reflect thyroid immune responses. Sample size was not statistically predetermined, and blinding of investigators to group allocation was not performed.

The CDR3, from cysteine to phenylalanine, totals 12 residues. The retained sequence is limited to the CDR3, 36 bases, with the frame set at the first base. Relative to germline, V is 8 bases shorter and J is 1 base shorter, with 8 bases between their ends. The germline V gene encodes CDR1 WSHSY and CDR2 SAAADI. The rearrangement combines TRBV10-2 with TRBJ1-1; no confident D gene assignment can be made. The sequenced sample was blood. This receptor was taken from a man younger than 35 with Graves' hyperthyroidism. The DNA sequence follows: TGCGCCAGCCAGTCCCCGAACACTGAAGCTTTCTTT. Translated, this is CASQSPNTEAFF.